This T cell receptor (beta chain) is drawn from a study of T cell repertoires in cytomegalovirus infection. Whole-study findings and limits: CMV-specific TCR beta clonotypes restricted by HLA-C dominated the ex vivo response.

Each CDR3 protein gets one entry after TCRdb re-called the reads with MiXCR. This table has about 740,000 distinct CDR3 sequences, approximately 40% appearing once. The length of the CDR3 is 15 residues. V lost 1 base and J lost 3, with 11 bases in between. CDR1 and CDR2 from the germline V gene are SGHTA and FQGNSA. For this clonotype: Its antigen is as yet unknown.

The receptor comes from a human donor in good health (CMV status not recorded). Some clones in this sample may be carry-over from other donors' samples. J is TRBJ2-3 and V is TRBV7-2; D unresolved. The specimen was PBMCs. The CDR3 loop reads CASSLGFLKTDTQYF. CDR3 in DNA: TGTGCCAGCAGCTTAGGTTTTCTGAAAACAGATACGCAGTATTTT.